This TCR beta chain was identified during a study of blood T cell repertoires in COVID-19. About the study: There were acute and convalescent COVID-19 samples, and they came from the United States, Italy and Spain. PBMCs, B-cell-depleted T cells, or T cells provided the cDNA or gDNA that made up the material.

Per the original data handling: Scientists estimated how many nucleated cells there were by amplifying reference gene primers. This table comes from immunoSEQ multiplex PCR, and its TCRdb copy is limited to in-frame clones, with some not included. That table furnishes V, J and clone size, whereas the DNA furnished D and trimming. In the table there are approximately 280,000 clones, roughly 90% of which are singletons. The receptor's source is a man aged 35-49 years with acute or convalescent COVID-19. Material for sequencing was peripheral blood.

Written as DNA, the CDR3 is TGTGCCAGCTCTCGGGACAGGGAGCAGCCCCAGCATTTT. It is translated as CASSRDREQPQHF. The rearrangement uses TRBV18 and TRBJ1-5; TRBD1 agrees at 9 bases. CDR1 is KGHSH and CDR2 is LQKENI in the germline V gene. Unmatched junction bases numbered 4, after V lost 6 bases and J lost 7 bases. The CDR3 totals 13 residues.